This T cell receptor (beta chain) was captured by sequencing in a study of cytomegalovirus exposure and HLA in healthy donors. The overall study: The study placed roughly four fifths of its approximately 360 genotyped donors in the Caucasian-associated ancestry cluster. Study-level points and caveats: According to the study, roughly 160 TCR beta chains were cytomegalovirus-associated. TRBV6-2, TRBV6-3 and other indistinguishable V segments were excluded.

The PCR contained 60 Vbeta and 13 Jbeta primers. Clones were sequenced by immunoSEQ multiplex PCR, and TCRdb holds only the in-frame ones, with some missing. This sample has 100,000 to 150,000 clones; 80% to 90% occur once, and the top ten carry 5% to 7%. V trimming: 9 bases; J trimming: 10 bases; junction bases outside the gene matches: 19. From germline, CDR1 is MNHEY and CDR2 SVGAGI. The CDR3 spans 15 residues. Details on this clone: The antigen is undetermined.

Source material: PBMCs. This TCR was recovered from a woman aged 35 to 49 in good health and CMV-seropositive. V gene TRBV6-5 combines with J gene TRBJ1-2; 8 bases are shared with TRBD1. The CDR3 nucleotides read TGTGCCAGTTCTTCTTGGGGACAGGCCGTGATAGACTACACCTTC. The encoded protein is CASSSWGQAVIDYTF.